These 19 T cell receptor beta chains were sequenced from one sample in a study of blood T cell repertoires in COVID-19. Sequencing was performed with immunoSEQ multiplex PCR; in TCRdb, only in-frame clones are kept and a portion is missing. The data show nearly 400,000 clones, with around 92% seen just once and 1.5% to 2% held by the top ten. The source material was PBMCs or T cells enriched from blood (not recorded which). The receptor set was obtained from a woman aged 25 to 39 who had recovered from COVID-19.

DNA for the CDR3: TGTGCCAGCAGCTTAGATCCCGGGGGCAATCAGCCCCAGCATTTT. Translation gives CASSLDPGGNQPQHF. The rearrangement joins TRBV11-2 to TRBJ1-5, with D uncertain. CDR3 length: 15 amino acids. Germline values: CDR1 SGHAT, CDR2 FQNNGV. V was shortened by 0 bases and J by 2 bases, with 8 bases between the two germline ends.

As for this clone: Within the sample, other DNA sequences also encode this same CDR3. The V gene is TRBV9, the J gene TRBJ2-2; D may be TRBD2 (6 bases). Between the trimmed V and J ends, which lost 2 bases and 3 bases, there was a span of 8 bases. The CDR3 length is 14 residues. Germline V gene lookup returns CDR1 SGDLS and CDR2 YYNGEE. Here the CDR3 DNA reads TGTGCCAGCAGCGTCGGGGGTTACACCGGGGAGCTGTTTTTT. Its protein is CASSVGGYTGELFF.

The chain has TRBV19 and TRBJ1-1, with a possible D match to TRBD1 (5 bases). Germline V gene lookup returns CDR1 LNHDA and CDR2 SQIVND (reference sequence). Trimming took 9 bases from V and 4 from J, leaving 21 bases between them. The CDR3 consists of 15 residues. The CDR3 bases are TGTGCCAGCCTTACTGGGGCGGGGCTTGGCACTGAAGCTTTCTTT. It translates to CASLTGAGLGTEAFF.

This chain connects TRBV27 to TRBJ2-7; TRBD2 aligns across 7 bases. There are 14 residues in the CDR3. V shed 3 bases and J 5 bases; nucleotides not matched to a gene: 7. Germline V lookup: CDR1 MNHEY, CDR2 SMNVEV (reference sequence). The CDR3 sequence is CASSLGGSLNEQYF. CDR3 DNA sequence: TGTGCCAGCAGTTTGGGAGGGAGTCTAAACGAGCAGTACTTC.

The chain couples TRBV28 to TRBJ1-1, with 8 bases aligning to TRBD1. Germline V gives CDR1 MDHEN, CDR2 SYDVKM. This CDR3 contains 13 residues. V lost 2 bases, J lost 12 bases, and 8 bases stayed unmatched. CDR3 DNA: TGTGCCAGCAGTTTAGGGACAGGCTATATGACTTTCTTT. This codes for CASSLGTGYMTFF.

The chain employs TRBV6-5 and TRBJ2-7; no clear D. Germline values: CDR1 MNHEY, CDR2 SVGAGI. The CDR3 is 14 residues long. Trimming removed 5 bases from V and 3 bases from J, with 14 bases in between. CDR3 sequence (DNA): TGTGCCAGCAGTCGGGTTCAGCGAGACTACGAGCAGTACTTC. It is translated as CASSRVQRDYEQYF.

V usage is TRBV7-8 and J usage is TRBJ2-1; 7 bases map to TRBD2. J was trimmed by 4 bases and V by 6 bases; bases with no gene match: 6. The CDR3 has 14 amino acids. CDR1 SGHVS and CDR2 FQNEAQ come from the germline V gene. The CDR3 coding sequence is TGTGCCAGCAGGGGGGACTACCTATACAATGAGCAGTTCTTC. Its translation is CASRGDYLYNEQFF.

The chain's CDR3 is CASSLIGVGYGYTF. CDR3 DNA sequence: TGTGCCAGCAGCTTAATCGGAGTGGGCTATGGCTACACCTTC. The rearrangement joins TRBV7-9 to TRBJ1-2, with D hard to call. CDR3 length equals 14 residues. Per germline, CDR1 SEHNR and CDR2 FQNEAQ (reference sequence). Trimming cost V 2 bases and J 4 bases, with 11 bases left between them.

This clone was seen once. The chain uses TRBV28 and TRBJ2-7; 15 bases map to TRBD2. This CDR3 comprises 15 residues. J gave up 7 bases and V 6 bases, and 7 bases lay outside the gene matches. Germline CDR1 MDHEN, CDR2 SYDVKM. CDR3 bases: TGTGCCAGCAGCCCCGGGACTAGCGGGAGGTGGGAGCAGTACTTC. Amino acid sequence: CASSPGTSGRWEQYF. Combining the CDR3 with reference TRBV28 and TRBJ2-7 gives the whole variable domain DVKVTQSSRYLVKRTGEKVFLECVQDMDHENMFWYRQDPGLGLRLIYFSYDVKMKEKGDIPEGYSVSREKKERFSLILESASTNQTSMYLCASSPGTSGRWEQYFGPGTRLTVT.

This clone has only one observation. V and J are TRBV11-2 and TRBJ1-6, with D possibly being TRBD1 (5 bases). The germline gives CDR1 SGHAT, CDR2 FQNNGV. The CDR3 spans 16 residues. V lost 5 bases and J lost 8, with 19 bases in between. The CDR3 DNA sequence: TGTGCCAGCAGCCGAGTCCGGCGCGGAGGGGATTCACCCCTCCACTTT. Translated, it gives CASSRVRRGGDSPLHF. Based on the CDR3 plus reference TRBV11-2 and TRBJ1-6, the full variable domain is EAGVAQSPRYKIIEKRQSVAFWCNPISGHATLYWYQQILGQGPKLLIQFQNNGVVDDSQLPKDRFSAERLKGVDSTLKIQPAKLEDSAVYLCASSRVRRGGDSPLHFGNGTRLTVT.

V is TRBV18 and J is TRBJ2-2; D is unresolved. The CDR3 extends over 14 amino acids. CDR1 KGHSH and CDR2 LQKENI come from the germline V gene. V lost 4 bases to trimming and J lost 0 bases, with 6 bases between them. CDR3 region: CASSRQANTGELFF. The CDR3 bases are TGTGCCAGCTCACGGCAGGCGAACACCGGGGAGCTGTTTTTT.

The chain employs TRBV9 and TRBJ1-1, with 7 bases matching TRBD1. The CDR3 is 13 residues long. V lost 4 bases to trimming and J lost 5 bases; unmatched junction nucleotides: 5. CDR1 is SGDLS and CDR2 is YYNGEE in the germline V gene. The CDR3 region has the DNA TGTGCCAGCAGCCCGACAGGGCGAACTGAAGCTTTCTTT. It specifies CASSPTGRTEAFF. Using reference TRBV9 and TRBJ1-1 for the parts outside the CDR3, the full variable domain is DSGVTQTPKHLITATGQRVTLRCSPRSGDLSVYWYQQSLDQGLQFLIQYYNGEERAKGNILERFSAQQFPDLHSELNLSSLELGDSALYFCASSPTGRTEAFFGQGTRLTVV.

This chain uses TRBV4-2 with TRBJ1-4, with TRBD1 matching 9 bases. V trimming: 1 base; J trimming: 4 bases; junction bases outside the gene matches: 10. This CDR3 comprises 18 residues. Germline CDR1 is LGHNA and CDR2 is YNFKEQ. The CDR3 nucleotides are TGTGCCAGCAGCCAAGGACAGGGGGGGAATGAGGGTAATGAAAAACTGTTTTTT. It yields the protein CASSQGQGGNEGNEKLFF.

The chain joins TRBV5-6 to TRBJ2-7, with D perhaps matching TRBD1 (5 bases). CDR1 SGHDT and CDR2 YYEEEE come from the germline V gene. V dropped 4 bases and J dropped 2 bases, with 13 bases sitting between them. The CDR3 extends over 14 amino acids. The CDR3 region has the DNA TGTGCCAGCAGCCGAGACAGTCGGCCCTACGAGCAGTACTTC. Residues: CASSRDSRPYEQYF.

The V call is TRBV24-1, the J call TRBJ2-2, with D possibly matching TRBD2 (6 bases). Trimming removed 8 bases from V and 3 bases from J, with 12 bases in between. This CDR3 has 14 residues. The germline gives CDR1 KGHDR, CDR2 SFDVKD. The CDR3 sequence: CATTHGGDTGELFF. DNA of the CDR3: TGTGCCACCACCCACGGGGGTGACACCGGGGAGCTGTTTTTT.

This chain links TRBV24-1 with TRBJ1-2, with D possibly TRBD1 on 6 matching bases. Trimming stripped 5 bases from V and 6 bases from J, with 15 bases between. The germline V gene encodes CDR1 KGHDR and CDR2 SFDVKD. This CDR3 has 14 residues. CDR3 protein: CATSGPTGIDGYTF. The CDR3 DNA is TGTGCCACCAGTGGGCCTACAGGGATCGATGGCTACACCTTC.

J is TRBJ2-3 and V is TRBV6-4; weak D call: TRBD2 (5 bases). Per the germline V gene, CDR1 is MRHNA and CDR2 is SNTAGT. There are 14 residues in the CDR3. V lost 4 bases, J lost 3 bases, and 11 bases lay in between. The CDR3 DNA sequence: TGTGCCAGCAGTGCAAAGGGAGAGACAGATACGCAGTATTTT. It yields the protein CASSAKGETDTQYF.

The chain is built from TRBV3-1 (or the pseudogene TRBV3-2) and TRBJ1-1, with 7 bases matching TRBD1. The CDR3 totals 15 residues. J was trimmed by 0 bases and V by 6 bases; bases with no gene match: 7. Germline lookup yields CDR1 LGHDT and CDR2 YNNKEL (reference sequence). CDR3 in DNA: TGTGCCAGCAGTCGTCGGGGACAGTTGAACACTGAAGCTTTCTTT. It translates to CASSRRGQLNTEAFF.

The sample holds a few counts of this clone. This rearrangement joins TRBV11-2 to TRBJ2-3; a possible D gene is TRBD2 (7 bases). CDR3 length equals 16 residues. The V gene lost 5 bases and the J gene lost 4 bases, with 19 bases spanning the gap. Germline V gene sequence: CDR1 SGHAT, CDR2 FQNNGV. The CDR3 sequence: CASSGYRGAVPDTQYF. CDR3 DNA: TGTGCCAGCAGCGGATATCGGGGGGCCGTTCCAGATACGCAGTATTTT. The full variable domain, its missing parts supplied by reference TRBV11-2 and TRBJ2-3, is EAGVAQSPRYKIIEKRQSVAFWCNPISGHATLYWYQQILGQGPKLLIQFQNNGVVDDSQLPKDRFSAERLKGVDSTLKIQPAKLEDSAVYLCASSGYRGAVPDTQYFGPGTRLTVL.